One sample yielded the 10 T cell receptor beta chains listed below, sequenced in a study of T cell repertoires in cytomegalovirus infection. TCRdb reanalysed the reads using MiXCR and keeps one entry per CDR3 protein. The sample shows 200,000 to 300,000 distinct CDR3 sequences, over 8% of them seen only once. Sequencing was done on a sample of PBMCs. The source of these receptors is a human donor in good health (CMV status not recorded). Some clones in this sample may be carry-over from other donors' samples.

This clonotype was recorded many times. The chain carries TRBV27 and TRBJ2-1; D perhaps matches TRBD1 (6 bases). Trimming left V 5 bases short and J 4 bases short, with 15 bases between. Germline V gives CDR1 MNHEY, CDR2 SMNVEV (reference sequence). This CDR3 is 15 amino acids long. The CDR3 coding sequence is TGTGCCAGCAGTCAGACACAGGGATGGTACAATGAGCAGTTCTTC. Translating gives CASSQTQGWYNEQFF.

This clonotype has a handful of counts. V is TRBV30 and J is TRBJ1-2; 8 positions agree with TRBD1. Germline V CDR1 and CDR2: GTSNPN, SVGIG (reference sequence). This CDR3 is built from 12 residues. V trimming: 2 bases; J trimming: 7 bases; junction bases outside the gene matches: 3. CDR3 nucleotide sequence: TGTGCCTGGAGTCGACAGGGGACTGGCTACACCTTC. This sequence encodes CAWSRQGTGYTF.

The J gene is TRBJ1-2, the V gene TRBV20-1; D gene unclear. Germline CDR1 is DFQATT and CDR2 is SNEGSKA (reference sequence). Trimming removed 1 base at V and 2 bases at J, with 8 bases between. There are 13 residues in the CDR3. This CDR3 is CSARGGGNYGYTF. The CDR3 DNA reads TGCAGTGCTAGAGGAGGAGGGAACTATGGCTACACCTTC.

The chain links TRBV15 to TRBJ2-7; D ambiguous. CDR3 length equals 14 residues. Germline V gene sequence: CDR1 LNHNV, CDR2 YYDKDF (reference sequence). V was trimmed by 0 bases and J by 1 base, leaving 7 bases between them. The CDR3 sequence is CATSRDKGSYEQYF. The CDR3 DNA is TGTGCCACCAGCAGAGATAAGGGTTCCTACGAGCAGTACTTC.

This clonotype was recorded once. The chain joins TRBV20-1 to TRBJ1-3, with a weak D call TRBD1 (6 bases). Between the trimmed V and J ends, which lost 4 bases and 2 bases, there was a span of 9 bases. CDR1 is DFQATT, CDR2 SNEGSKA, per germline (reference sequence). There are 13 residues in the CDR3. CDR3 residues: CSAIRTAGNTIYF. The DNA of the CDR3 is TGCAGTGCTATCCGGACAGCTGGAAACACCATATATTTT.

This clonotype was counted ten times or more. The chain links TRBV12-3 or TRBV12-4 to TRBJ1-2, with a possible D match to TRBD1 (6 bases). Trimming stripped 1 base from V and 7 bases from J, with 13 bases between. The CDR3 spans 14 residues. In nucleotides, the CDR3 is TGTGCCAGCAGTTTAGTAATCAGGGGCTCTGGCTACACCTTC. Its translation is CASSLVIRGSGYTF.

At least ten counts were recorded for this clonotype. The rearrangement uses TRBV7-2 and TRBJ1-1; D is possibly TRBD1 (6 bases). The ends were cut back, 3 bases at V and 6 bases at J, with 17 bases in the middle. The CDR3 spans 15 residues. CDR1 is SGHTA, CDR2 FQGNSA, per germline. The CDR3 spells CASSFSGGTRSEAFF. The CDR3 DNA is TGTGCCAGCAGCTTTTCGGGTGGGACACGCTCTGAAGCTTTCTTT. The whole variable domain, filled in from reference TRBV7-2 and TRBJ1-1, reads GAGVSQSPSNKVTEKGKDVELRCDPISGHTALYWYRQSLGQGLEFLIYFQGNSAPDKSGLPSDRFSAERTGGSVSTLTIQRTQQEDSAVYLCASSFSGGTRSEAFFGQGTRLTVV.

This chain links TRBV28 with TRBJ1-6; no firm D call. The germline CDR1 and CDR2 sequences are MDHEN and SYDVKM. V lost 0 bases and J lost 8, with 8 bases in between. The CDR3 length is 14 residues. CDR3 DNA sequence: TGTGCCAGCAGTTTATGGGCAGGCGATTCACCCCTCCACTTT. It is translated as CASSLWAGDSPLHF.

This clonotype turned up a few times. The chain couples TRBV6-2 or TRBV6-3 to TRBJ2-1, with 7 positions matching TRBD2. The CDR3 has 16 residues. Germline CDR1 and CDR2: MNHEY and SVGEGT. J gave up 4 bases and V 0 bases, and 6 bases lay outside the gene matches. The CDR3 loop reads CASSYSLAGAYNEQFF. As DNA, the CDR3 is TGTGCCAGCAGTTACTCCCTGGCGGGAGCGTACAATGAGCAGTTCTTC.

This clonotype was seen only a few times. The CDR3 protein is CASSFSGQALTEAFF. CDR3 nucleotide sequence: TGTGCCAGCAGCTTTTCTGGACAGGCTCTGACTGAAGCTTTCTTT. This chain connects TRBV5-5 to TRBJ1-1; 7 nucleotides match TRBD1. The CDR3 has 15 residues. Per the germline V gene, CDR1 is SGHKS and CDR2 is YYEKEE (reference sequence). The junction had 9 bases not matched to a gene; V was cut back by 2 bases and J by 5 bases. Filled out from reference TRBV5-5 and TRBJ1-1, the complete variable domain reads DAGVTQSPTHLIKTRGQQVTLRCSPISGHKSVSWYQQVLGQGPQFIFQYYEKEERGRGNFPDRFSARQFPNYSSELNVNALLLGDSALYLCASSFSGQALTEAFFGQGTRLTVV.